This T cell receptor (beta chain) was profiled in a study of early T cells in non-severe SARS-CoV-2 infection. Study context: Chains stayed unpaired after sequencing of bulk RNA from unsorted whole blood.

Each single cDNA molecule received a unique molecular identifier. TCRdb passed the 5' RACE reads through MiXCR, listing each CDR3 protein once. The sample carries roughly 80,000 distinct CDR3 sequences, roughly a sixth recorded once. Concerning this clonotype: Its antigen is currently unknown.

Study results and limitations: VDJdb matching skewed toward anti-spike CD8 responses, missing private and CD4 specificities.

The CDR3 consists of 15 residues. In germline, CDR1 is SGHTA, CDR2 FQGTGA. Trimming removed 5 bases from V and 7 bases from J; junction bases left unmatched: 7. The rearrangement links TRBV7-3 to TRBJ2-1; TRBD2 agrees at 11 bases. The sequencing input was whole blood. The receptor was isolated from an adult who was a healthcare worker with PCR-confirmed SARS-CoV-2 infection or an uninfected control (not recorded which). CDR3 nucleotide sequence: TGTGCCAGCAGCCCGCGACTAGCGGGATGGAATGAGCAGTTCTTC. Translating gives CASSPRLAGWNEQFF.